This T cell receptor (beta chain) was sequenced in a study of identical twins. A single record per CDR3 protein comes from TCRdb applying MiXCR to the 5' RACE reads. Altogether roughly 250,000 distinct CDR3 sequences are present, 5.5% to 7% being singletons, with the ten largest covering roughly 3.9%. The donor group consisted entirely of healthy Caucasians. CDR1 LGHDT and CDR2 YNNKEL come from the germline V gene (reference sequence). The germline V and J ends were trimmed by 0 bases and 4 bases, with 11 bases remaining between them. There are 15 residues in the CDR3. Findings and caveats of the study: Rather than following the same donors, the conclusions depended on cross-sectional statistical analysis. Within twin pairs, the out-of-frame alpha sequences they shared showed excess low generation probability.

This clonotype turned up a few times. The antigen is unknown. The sample was also linked to a second study, of yellow fever vaccine responses in identical twins.

The specimen sequenced was memory (CD45RO+) T cells sorted from blood. The chain joins TRBV3-1 to TRBJ2-3; D gene ambiguous. The TCR originated in a woman aged 18 to 35 in good health. The CDR3 DNA sequence: TGTGCCAGCAGCCAAGATGTTAACTCCCCAGATACGCAGTATTTT. This codes for CASSQDVNSPDTQYF.